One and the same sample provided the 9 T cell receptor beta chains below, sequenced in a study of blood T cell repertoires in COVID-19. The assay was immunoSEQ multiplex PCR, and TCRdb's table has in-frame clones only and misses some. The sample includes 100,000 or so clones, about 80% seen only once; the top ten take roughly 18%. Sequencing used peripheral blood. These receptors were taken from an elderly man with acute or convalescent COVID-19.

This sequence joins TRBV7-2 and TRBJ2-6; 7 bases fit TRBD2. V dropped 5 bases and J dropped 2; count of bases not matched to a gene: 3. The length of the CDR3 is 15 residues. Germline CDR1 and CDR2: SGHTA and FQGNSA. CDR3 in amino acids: CASSPGGTGANVLTF. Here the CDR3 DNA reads TGTGCCAGCAGCCCGGGGGGAACTGGGGCCAACGTCCTGACTTTC.

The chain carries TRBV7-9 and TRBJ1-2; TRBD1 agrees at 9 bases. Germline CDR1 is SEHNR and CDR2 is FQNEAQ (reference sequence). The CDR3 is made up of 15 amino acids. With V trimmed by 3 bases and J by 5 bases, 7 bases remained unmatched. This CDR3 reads CASSLTGQGAYGYTF. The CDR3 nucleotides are TGTGCCAGCAGCTTGACGGGACAGGGTGCGTATGGCTACACCTTC.

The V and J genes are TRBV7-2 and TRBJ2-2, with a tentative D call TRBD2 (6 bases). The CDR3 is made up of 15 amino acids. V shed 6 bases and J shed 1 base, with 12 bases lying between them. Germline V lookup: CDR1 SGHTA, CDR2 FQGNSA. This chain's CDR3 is CASRQGGVNTGELFF. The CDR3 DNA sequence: TGTGCCAGCAGGCAAGGAGGGGTGAACACCGGGGAGCTGTTTTTT.

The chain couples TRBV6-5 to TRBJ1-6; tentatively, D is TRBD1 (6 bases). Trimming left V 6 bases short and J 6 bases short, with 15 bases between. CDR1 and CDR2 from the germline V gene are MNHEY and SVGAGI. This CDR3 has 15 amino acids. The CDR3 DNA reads TGTGCCAGCAGACCACCACAGGGCACTAATTCACCCCTCCACTTT. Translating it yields CASRPPQGTNSPLHF.

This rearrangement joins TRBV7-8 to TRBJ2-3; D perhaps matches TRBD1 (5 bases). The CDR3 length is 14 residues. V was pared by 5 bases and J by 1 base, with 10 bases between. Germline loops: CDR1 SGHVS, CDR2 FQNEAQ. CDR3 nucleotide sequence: TGTGCCAGCAGCACGAGACAGCGCACAGATACGCAGTATTTT. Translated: CASSTRQRTDTQYF. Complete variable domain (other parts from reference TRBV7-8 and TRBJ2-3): GAGVSQSPRYKVAKRGQDVALRCDPISGHVSLFWYQQALGQGPEFLTYFQNEAQLDKSGLPSDRFFAERPEGSVSTLKIQRTQQEDSAVYLCASSTRQRTDTQYFGPGTRLTVL.

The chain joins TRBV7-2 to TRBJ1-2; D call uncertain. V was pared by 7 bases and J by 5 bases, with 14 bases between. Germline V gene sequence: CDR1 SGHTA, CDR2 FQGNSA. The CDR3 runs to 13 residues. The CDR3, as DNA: TGTGCCAGCACCCCGGGGTTAGTTTATGGCTACACCTTC. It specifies CASTPGLVYGYTF.

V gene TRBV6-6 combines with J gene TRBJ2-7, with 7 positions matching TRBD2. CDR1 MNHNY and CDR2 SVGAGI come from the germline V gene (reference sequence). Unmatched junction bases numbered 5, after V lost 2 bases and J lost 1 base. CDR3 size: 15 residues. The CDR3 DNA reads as TGTGCCAGCAGTTACGAGCCTAGCGGATCCTACGAGCAGTACTTC. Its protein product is CASSYEPSGSYEQYF.

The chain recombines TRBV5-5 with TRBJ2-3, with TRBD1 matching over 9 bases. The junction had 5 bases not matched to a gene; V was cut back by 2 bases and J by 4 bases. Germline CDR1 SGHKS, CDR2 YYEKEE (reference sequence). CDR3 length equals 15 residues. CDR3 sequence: CASSFRDRDADTQYF. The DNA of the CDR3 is TGTGCCAGCAGCTTCCGGGACAGGGATGCAGATACGCAGTATTTT.

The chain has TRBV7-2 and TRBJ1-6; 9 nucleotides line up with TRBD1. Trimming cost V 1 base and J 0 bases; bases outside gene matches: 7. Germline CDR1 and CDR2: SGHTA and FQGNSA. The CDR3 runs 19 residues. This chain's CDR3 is CASSLVQTGGSSYNSPLHF. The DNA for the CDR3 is TGTGCCAGCAGCTTAGTTCAGACAGGGGGTAGCTCCTATAATTCACCCCTCCACTTT.